These 17 T cell receptor beta chains share one sample of origin, sequenced in a study of Graves' ophthalmopathy and Graves' hyperthyroidism. RNA transcripts yielded amplified TCR beta CDR3 regions. Following a first-round RT-PCR that used HTBI primers, a second-round multiplex PCR was carried out. TCRdb used MiXCR to reprocess the multiplex PCR reads, holding one entry per CDR3 protein. The table records about 340,000 distinct CDR3 sequences, under 20% of them present only once. Sequenced: peripheral blood. The receptors originated from an adult man with Graves' ophthalmopathy.

At least ten counts were recorded for this clonotype. The CDR3 bases are TGCGCCAGCAGCTTGGCAGGGCGGGGGGTAGACTATGGCTACACCTTC. Translating gives CASSLAGRGVDYGYTF. The chain carries TRBV5-1 and TRBJ1-2, with D perhaps matching TRBD1 (5 bases). The CDR3 contains 16 residues. The germline gives CDR1 SGHRS, CDR2 YFSETQ. V was trimmed by 0 bases and J by 3 bases, leaving 15 bases between them. The variable domain in full, completed from reference TRBV5-1 and TRBJ1-2, reads KAGVTQTPRYLIKTRGQQVTLSCSPISGHRSVSWYQQTPGQGLQFLFEYFSETQRNKGNFPGRFSGRQFSNSRSEMNVSTLELGDSALYLCASSLAGRGVDYGYTFGSGTRLTVV.

J is TRBJ2-7 and V is TRBV27; tentative D call: TRBD1 (6 bases). The ends were cut back, 3 bases at V and 3 bases at J, with 15 bases in the middle. From germline, CDR1 is MNHEY and CDR2 SMNVEV (reference sequence). CDR3 length: 15 residues. This chain's CDR3 is CASSLLPGQGYEQYF. CDR3 DNA sequence: TGTGCCAGCAGTTTGTTGCCGGGACAAGGCTACGAGCAGTACTTC.

V usage is TRBV6-1 and J usage is TRBJ2-7, with D possibly matching TRBD1 (5 bases). In germline, CDR1 is MNHNS, CDR2 SASEGT. V dropped 6 bases and J dropped 3 bases, with 15 bases sitting between them. The CDR3 extends over 14 amino acids. CDR3 residues: CASRGSDTIYEQYF. In DNA, the CDR3 is TGTGCCAGCAGGGGATCGGACACTATCTACGAGCAGTACTTC.

This clonotype showed up many times. The chain couples TRBV11-2 to TRBJ2-5; D remains unclear. Trimming took 1 base from V and 2 from J, leaving 14 bases between them. There are 16 residues in the CDR3. In germline, CDR1 is SGHAT, CDR2 FQNNGV. As DNA, the CDR3 is TGTGCCAGCAGCTTAGGTGCCACACACACACAAGAGACCCAGTACTTC. It is translated as CASSLGATHTQETQYF. Using reference TRBV11-2 and TRBJ2-5 for the parts outside the CDR3, the full variable domain is EAGVAQSPRYKIIEKRQSVAFWCNPISGHATLYWYQQILGQGPKLLIQFQNNGVVDDSQLPKDRFSAERLKGVDSTLKIQPAKLEDSAVYLCASSLGATHTQETQYFGPGTRLLVL.

At least ten counts were recorded for this clonotype. The chain is built from TRBV28 and TRBJ1-1, with a weak D call TRBD1 (5 bases). Trimming took 7 bases from V and 0 from J, leaving 18 bases between them. From germline, CDR1 is MDHEN and CDR2 SYDVKM. The CDR3 is made up of 16 amino acids. DNA for the CDR3: TGTGCCAGCATTGAGTCCGCCAGGGAGATGAACACTGAAGCTTTCTTT. Protein sequence: CASIESAREMNTEAFF.

This clonotype was counted many times. The chain recombines TRBV20-1 with TRBJ2-5, with D maybe TRBD2 (5 bases). Trimming left V 1 base short and J 5 bases short, with 5 bases between. The CDR3 runs to 11 residues. Germline CDR1 DFQATT, CDR2 SNEGSKA (reference sequence). The CDR3 loop is CSARGRETQYF. The CDR3 DNA is TGCAGTGCTAGAGGGAGGGAGACCCAGTACTTC.

In its sample, this clonotype was seen many times. This sequence joins TRBV15 and TRBJ2-3, with TRBD1 matching over 7 bases. The CDR3 loop spans 15 amino acids. CDR1 and CDR2 from the germline V gene are LNHNV and YYDKDF (reference sequence). J gave up 4 bases and V 0 bases, and 4 bases lay outside the gene matches. The DNA for the CDR3 is TGTGCCACCAGCAGAGACACAGGGGCCCCAGATACGCAGTATTTT. Protein sequence: CATSRDTGAPDTQYF.

This sequence joins TRBV29-1 and TRBJ2-5; 9 bases match TRBD1. Germline V gene sequence: CDR1 SQVTM, CDR2 ANQGSEA. The CDR3 is 14 residues long. Trimming at V came to 3 bases and at J to 5 bases, leaving 7 bases not matched to a gene. The CDR3 nucleotides read TGCAGCGTTGACCCGACAGGGGGTTCGGAGACCCAGTACTTC. This encodes CSVDPTGGSETQYF.

This clonotype was observed at least ten times. This chain links TRBV20-1 with TRBJ2-5; TRBD2 agrees at 14 bases. CDR3 length equals 15 residues. The germline CDR1 and CDR2 sequences are DFQATT and SNEGSKA (reference sequence). The V gene end was trimmed by 0 bases and the J gene end by 9 bases; junction bases not matched to a gene: 6. CDR3 DNA: TGCAGTGCTAGAGAGACAGGACTAGCGGGAGGTTCCCAGTACTTC. Protein sequence: CSARETGLAGGSQYF.

This clonotype was detected ten times or more. This sequence joins TRBV6-2 or TRBV6-3 and TRBJ1-2; TRBD1 might be the D (6 bases). Between the trimmed V and J ends, which lost 7 bases and 4 bases, there was a span of 13 bases. CDR3 size: 13 residues. Germline V CDR1 and CDR2: MNHEY, SVGEGT. This CDR3 is CASNEGGAYGYTF. In DNA form, the CDR3 reads TGTGCCAGCAACGAAGGGGGAGCCTATGGCTACACCTTC.

This sequence joins TRBV10-3 and TRBJ2-5; 7 nucleotides agree with TRBD1. J lost 4 bases, V lost 2 bases, and 10 bases had no gene match. The length of the CDR3 is 16 residues. Per germline, CDR1 ENHRY and CDR2 SYGVKD. The CDR3: CAISEVGTAKGETQYF. CDR3 nucleotide sequence: TGTGCCATCAGTGAGGTGGGGACAGCAAAAGGAGAGACCCAGTACTTC.

This clonotype was observed many times. V gene TRBV20-1 combines with J gene TRBJ2-7; D is possibly TRBD1 (6 bases). V lost 5 bases and J 7 bases, leaving 9 bases between the germline ends. Per the germline V gene, CDR1 is DFQATT and CDR2 is SNEGSKA (reference sequence). This CDR3 has 10 amino acids. The CDR3 region has the DNA TGCAGTGCTGGGGGCCGGGAGCAGTACTTC. Encoded protein: CSAGGREQYF.

The chain carries TRBV20-1 and TRBJ2-7; tentative D call: TRBD1 (5 bases). CDR1 is DFQATT and CDR2 is SNEGSKA in the germline V gene (reference sequence). The CDR3 is 14 residues long. Trimming stripped 4 bases from V and 6 bases from J, with 19 bases between. CDR3 amino acids: CSATQGYQRSEQYF. The CDR3, as DNA: TGCAGTGCTACTCAGGGATATCAGAGGAGCGAGCAGTACTTC.

The chain links TRBV7-2 to TRBJ1-2; no reliable D call. Trimming removed 5 bases at V and 2 bases at J, with 12 bases between. The germline gives CDR1 SGHTA, CDR2 FQGNSA. There are 14 residues in the CDR3. The CDR3 is CASSLMLGNYGYTF. The CDR3 DNA follows: TGTGCCAGCAGCCTGATGTTAGGGAACTATGGCTACACCTTC.

This clonotype showed up many times. The chain links TRBV29-1 to TRBJ2-2, with unresolved D. The CDR3 is 13 amino acids. Trimming stripped 3 bases from V and 2 bases from J, with 7 bases between. Germline V CDR1 and CDR2: SQVTM, ANQGSEA. The CDR3 is CSVEVGNTGELFF. DNA for the CDR3: TGCAGCGTTGAGGTCGGTAACACCGGGGAGCTGTTTTTT.

A few counts support this clonotype. The V call is TRBV20-1, the J call TRBJ2-2; 14 bases line up with TRBD2. Trimming removed 5 bases from V and 4 bases from J; junction bases left unmatched: 6. Germline V lookup: CDR1 DFQATT, CDR2 SNEGSKA (reference sequence). CDR3 length: 16 residues. In DNA form, the CDR3 reads TGCAGTGCTTCGGGACTAGCGGGAGTTGGCACCGGGGAGCTGTTTTTT. Its protein product is CSASGLAGVGTGELFF.

This clonotype was picked up many times. The rearrangement links TRBV2 to TRBJ1-5; D is perhaps TRBD1 (6 bases). There are 13 residues in the CDR3. Germline V CDR1 and CDR2: SNHLY, FYNNEI. Trimming stripped 6 bases from V and 4 bases from J, with 10 bases between. The CDR3 is CASSGRGNQPQHF. CDR3 coding DNA: TGTGCCAGCAGCGGCAGGGGAAATCAGCCCCAGCATTTT.